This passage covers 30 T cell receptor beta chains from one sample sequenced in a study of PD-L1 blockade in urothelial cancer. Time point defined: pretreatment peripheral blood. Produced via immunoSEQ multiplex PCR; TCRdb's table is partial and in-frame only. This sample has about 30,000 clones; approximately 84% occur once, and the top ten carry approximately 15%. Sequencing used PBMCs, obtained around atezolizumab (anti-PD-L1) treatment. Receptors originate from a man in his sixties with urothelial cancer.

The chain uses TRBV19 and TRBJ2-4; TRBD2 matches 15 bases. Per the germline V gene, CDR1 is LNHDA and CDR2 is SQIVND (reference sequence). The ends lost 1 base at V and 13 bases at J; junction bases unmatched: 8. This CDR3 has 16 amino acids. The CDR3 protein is CASSIGGLAGGRHQYF. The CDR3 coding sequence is TGTGCCAGTAGTATAGGAGGACTAGCGGGAGGGCGTCACCAGTACTTC.

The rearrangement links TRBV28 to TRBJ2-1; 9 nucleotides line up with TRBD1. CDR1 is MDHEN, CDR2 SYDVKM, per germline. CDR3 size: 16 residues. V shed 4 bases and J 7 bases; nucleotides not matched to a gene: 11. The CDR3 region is CASSSHGQGRRNEQFF. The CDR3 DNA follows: TGTGCCAGCAGTTCCCACGGACAGGGGAGAAGGAATGAGCAGTTCTTC.

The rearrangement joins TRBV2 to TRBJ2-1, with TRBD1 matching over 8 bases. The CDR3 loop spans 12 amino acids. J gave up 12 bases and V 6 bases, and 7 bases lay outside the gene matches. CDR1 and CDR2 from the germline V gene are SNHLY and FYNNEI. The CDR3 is CASRGTGTGQFF. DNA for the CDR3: TGTGCCAGCAGGGGCACTGGGACAGGGCAGTTCTTC. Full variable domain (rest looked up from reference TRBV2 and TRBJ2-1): EPEVTQTPSHQVTQMGQEVILRCVPISNHLYFYWYRQILGQKVEFLVSFYNNEISEKSEIFDDQFSVERPDGSNFTLKIRSTKLEDSAMYFCASRGTGTGQFFGPGTRLTVL.

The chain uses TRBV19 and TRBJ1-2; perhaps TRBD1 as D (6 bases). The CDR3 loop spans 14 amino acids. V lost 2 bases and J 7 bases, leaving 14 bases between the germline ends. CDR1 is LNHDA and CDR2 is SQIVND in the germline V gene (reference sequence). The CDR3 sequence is CASSIRRGQSGYTF. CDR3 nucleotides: TGTGCCAGTAGTATACGCAGGGGCCAGTCTGGCTACACCTTC.

In nucleotides, the CDR3 is TGTGCTAGTGGCGACGACAGCTCCTACGAGCAGTACTTC. This codes for CASGDDSSYEQYF. The chain uses TRBV12-5 and TRBJ2-7; D is possibly TRBD1 (5 bases). Looked up from germline, CDR1 is LGHNT and CDR2 is FRNRAP. Deletions cut 6 bases from V and 0 bases from J, with 9 bases between. This CDR3 is built from 13 residues.

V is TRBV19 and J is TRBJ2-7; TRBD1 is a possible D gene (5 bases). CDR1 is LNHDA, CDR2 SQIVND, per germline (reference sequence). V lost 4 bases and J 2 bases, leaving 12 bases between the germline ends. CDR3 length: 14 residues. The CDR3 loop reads CASSRGRAPYEQYF. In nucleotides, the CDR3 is TGTGCCAGTAGTAGGGGCAGGGCTCCCTACGAGCAGTACTTC.

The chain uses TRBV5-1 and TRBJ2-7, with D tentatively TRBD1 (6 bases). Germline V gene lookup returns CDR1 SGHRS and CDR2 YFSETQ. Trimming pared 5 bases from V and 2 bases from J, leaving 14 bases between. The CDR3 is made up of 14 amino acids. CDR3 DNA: TGCGCCAGCAGTAAAACAGGGTCGACCTACGAGCAGTACTTC. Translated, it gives CASSKTGSTYEQYF.

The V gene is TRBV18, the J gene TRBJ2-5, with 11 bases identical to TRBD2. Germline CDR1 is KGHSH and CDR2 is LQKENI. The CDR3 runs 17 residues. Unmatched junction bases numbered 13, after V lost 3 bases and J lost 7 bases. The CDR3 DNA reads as TGTGCCAGCTCACCTGCAACGACTAGCGGGATGACGGGGACCCAGTACTTC. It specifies CASSPATTSGMTGTQYF.

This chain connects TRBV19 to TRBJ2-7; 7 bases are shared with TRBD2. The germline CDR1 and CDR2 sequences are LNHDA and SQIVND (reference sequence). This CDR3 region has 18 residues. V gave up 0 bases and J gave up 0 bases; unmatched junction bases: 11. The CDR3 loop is CASSIEAPRSGTSYEQYF. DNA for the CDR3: TGTGCCAGTAGTATAGAGGCCCCAAGAAGCGGGACCTCCTACGAGCAGTACTTC.

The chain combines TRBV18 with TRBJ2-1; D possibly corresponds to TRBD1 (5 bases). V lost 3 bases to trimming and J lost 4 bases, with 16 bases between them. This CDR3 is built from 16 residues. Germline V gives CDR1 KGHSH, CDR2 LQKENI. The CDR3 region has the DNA TGTGCCAGCTCACCCCCGGGCAGGGCCTTATACAATGAGCAGTTCTTC. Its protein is CASSPPGRALYNEQFF. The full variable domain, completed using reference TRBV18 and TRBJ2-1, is NAGVMQNPRHLVRRRGQEARLRCSPMKGHSHVYWYRQLPEEGLKFMVYLQKENIIDESGMPKERFSAEFPKEGPSILRIQQVVRGDSAAYFCASSPPGRALYNEQFFGPGTRLTVL.

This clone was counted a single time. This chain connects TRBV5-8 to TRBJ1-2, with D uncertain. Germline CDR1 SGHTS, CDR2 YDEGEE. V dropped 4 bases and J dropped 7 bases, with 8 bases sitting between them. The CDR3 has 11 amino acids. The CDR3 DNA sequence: TGTGCCAGCAGCGCAACTGGTGGCTACACCTTC. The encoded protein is CASSATGGYTF.

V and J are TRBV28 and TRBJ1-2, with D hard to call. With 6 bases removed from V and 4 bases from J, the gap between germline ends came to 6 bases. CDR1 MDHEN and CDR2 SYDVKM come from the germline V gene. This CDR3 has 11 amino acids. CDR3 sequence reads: CASSRVYGYTF. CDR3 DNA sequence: TGTGCCAGCAGCCGGGTCTATGGCTACACCTTC.

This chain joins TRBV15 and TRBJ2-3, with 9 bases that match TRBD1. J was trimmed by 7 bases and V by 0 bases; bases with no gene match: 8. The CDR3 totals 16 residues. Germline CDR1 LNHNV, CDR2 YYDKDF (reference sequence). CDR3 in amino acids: CATSRDLRQGGHTQYF. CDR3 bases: TGTGCCACCAGCAGAGATCTGAGACAGGGGGGGCATACGCAGTATTTT.

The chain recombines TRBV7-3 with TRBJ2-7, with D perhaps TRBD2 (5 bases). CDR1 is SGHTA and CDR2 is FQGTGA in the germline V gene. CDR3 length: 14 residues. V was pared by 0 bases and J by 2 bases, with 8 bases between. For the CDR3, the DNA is TGTGCCAGCAGCTTAACGCCCGGGGCCTACGAGCAGTACTTC. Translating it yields CASSLTPGAYEQYF.

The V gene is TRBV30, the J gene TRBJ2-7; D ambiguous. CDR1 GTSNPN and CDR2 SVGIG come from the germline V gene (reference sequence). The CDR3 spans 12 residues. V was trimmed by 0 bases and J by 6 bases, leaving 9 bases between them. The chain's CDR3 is CAWSVRRGEQYF. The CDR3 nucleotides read TGTGCCTGGAGTGTACGGAGAGGCGAGCAGTACTTC.

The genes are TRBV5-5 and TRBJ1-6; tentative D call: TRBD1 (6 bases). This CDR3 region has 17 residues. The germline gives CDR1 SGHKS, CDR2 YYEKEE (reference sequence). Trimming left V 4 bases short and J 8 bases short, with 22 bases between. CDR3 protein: CASSQDRTVFLDSPLHF. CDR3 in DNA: TGTGCCAGCAGCCAAGATAGGACAGTATTTTTGGATTCACCCCTCCACTTT.

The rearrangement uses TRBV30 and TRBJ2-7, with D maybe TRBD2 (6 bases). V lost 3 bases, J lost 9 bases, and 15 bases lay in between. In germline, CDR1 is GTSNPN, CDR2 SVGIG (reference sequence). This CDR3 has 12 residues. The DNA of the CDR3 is TGTGCCTGGAGCGTTAAACGGGGAGGGCAGTACTTC. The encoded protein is CAWSVKRGGQYF.

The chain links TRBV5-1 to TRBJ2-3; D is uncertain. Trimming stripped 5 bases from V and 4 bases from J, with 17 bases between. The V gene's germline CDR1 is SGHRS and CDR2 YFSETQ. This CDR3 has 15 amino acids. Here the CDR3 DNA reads TGCGCCAGCAGTCTTGTAAACAACCCCGCAGATACGCAGTATTTT. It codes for CASSLVNNPADTQYF.

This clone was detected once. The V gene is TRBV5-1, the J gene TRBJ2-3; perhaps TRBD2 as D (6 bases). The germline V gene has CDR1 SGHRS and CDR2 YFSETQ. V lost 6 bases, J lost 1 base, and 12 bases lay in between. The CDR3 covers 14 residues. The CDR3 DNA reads TGCGCCAGCACGTATAGCGGTCGCACAGATACGCAGTATTTT. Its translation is CASTYSGRTDTQYF.

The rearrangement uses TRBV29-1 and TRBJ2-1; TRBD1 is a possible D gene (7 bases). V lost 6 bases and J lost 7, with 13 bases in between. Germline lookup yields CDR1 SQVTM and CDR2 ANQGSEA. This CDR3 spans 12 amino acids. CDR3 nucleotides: TGCAGCGTGAACCCAGGGGGGAATGAGCAGTTCTTC. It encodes CSVNPGGNEQFF.

The CDR3, as DNA: TGTGCCAGCAGTGAACCAGGGTTGGGTAGTGGTACGCAGTATTTT. The encoded protein is CASSEPGLGSGTQYF. The chain links TRBV25-1 to TRBJ2-3; D may be TRBD1 (5 bases). Trimming left V 2 bases short and J 8 bases short, with 17 bases between. Germline values: CDR1 MGHDK, CDR2 SYGVNS. This CDR3 comprises 15 residues.

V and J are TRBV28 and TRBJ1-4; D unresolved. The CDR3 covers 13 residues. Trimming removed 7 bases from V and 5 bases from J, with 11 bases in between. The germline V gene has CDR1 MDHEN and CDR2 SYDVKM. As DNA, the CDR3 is TGTGCCAGCAACGACGGGTTAAATGAAAAACTGTTTTTT. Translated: CASNDGLNEKLFF.

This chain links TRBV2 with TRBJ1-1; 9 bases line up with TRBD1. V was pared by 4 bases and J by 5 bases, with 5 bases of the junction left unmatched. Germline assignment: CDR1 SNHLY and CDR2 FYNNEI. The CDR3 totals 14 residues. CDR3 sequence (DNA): TGTGCCAGCAGTGTAAGGACAGGGGTAACTGAAGCTTTCTTT. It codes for CASSVRTGVTEAFF. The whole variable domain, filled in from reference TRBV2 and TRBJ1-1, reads EPEVTQTPSHQVTQMGQEVILRCVPISNHLYFYWYRQILGQKVEFLVSFYNNEISEKSEIFDDQFSVERPDGSNFTLKIRSTKLEDSAMYFCASSVRTGVTEAFFGQGTRLTVV.

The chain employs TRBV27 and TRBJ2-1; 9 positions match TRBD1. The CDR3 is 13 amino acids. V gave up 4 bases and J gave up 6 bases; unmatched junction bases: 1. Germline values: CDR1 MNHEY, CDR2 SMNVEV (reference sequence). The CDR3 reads CASSWDRVNEQFF. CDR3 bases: TGTGCCAGCAGTTGGGACAGGGTCAATGAGCAGTTCTTC.

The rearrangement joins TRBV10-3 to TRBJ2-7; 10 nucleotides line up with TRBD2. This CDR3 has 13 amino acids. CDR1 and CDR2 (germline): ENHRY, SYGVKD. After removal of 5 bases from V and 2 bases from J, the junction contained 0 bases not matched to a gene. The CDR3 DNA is TGTGCCATCAGTACTAGCGGGACCTACGAGCAGTACTTC. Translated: CAISTSGTYEQYF.

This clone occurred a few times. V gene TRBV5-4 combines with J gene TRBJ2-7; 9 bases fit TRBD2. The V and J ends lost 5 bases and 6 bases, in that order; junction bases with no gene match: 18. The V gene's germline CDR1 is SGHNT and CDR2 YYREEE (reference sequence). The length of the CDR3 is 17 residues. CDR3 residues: CASSRRVAGADPGEQYF. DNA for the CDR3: TGTGCCAGCAGTCGACGGGTAGCGGGAGCTGATCCCGGCGAGCAGTACTTC. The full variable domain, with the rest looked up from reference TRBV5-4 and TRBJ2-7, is ETGVTQSPTHLIKTRGQQVTLRCSSQSGHNTVSWYQQALGQGPQFIFQYYREEENGRGNFPPRFSGLQFPNYSSELNVNALELDDSALYLCASSRRVAGADPGEQYFGPGTRLTVT.

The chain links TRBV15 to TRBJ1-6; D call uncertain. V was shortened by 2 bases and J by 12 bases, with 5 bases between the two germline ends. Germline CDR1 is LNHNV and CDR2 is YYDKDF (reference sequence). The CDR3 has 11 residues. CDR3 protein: CATSRFKPLHF. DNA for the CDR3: TGTGCCACCAGCAGATTCAAACCCCTCCACTTT. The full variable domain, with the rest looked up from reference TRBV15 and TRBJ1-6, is DAMVIQNPRYQVTQFGKPVTLSCSQTLNHNVMYWYQQKSSQAPKLLFHYYDKDFNNEADTPDNFQSRRPNTSFCFLDIRSPGLGDTAMYLCATSRFKPLHFGNGTRLTVT.

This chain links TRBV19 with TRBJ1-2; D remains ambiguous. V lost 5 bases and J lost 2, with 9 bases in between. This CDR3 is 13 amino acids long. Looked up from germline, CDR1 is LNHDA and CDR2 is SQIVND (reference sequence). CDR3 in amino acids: CASSQGGNYGYTF. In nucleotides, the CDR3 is TGTGCCAGTAGTCAAGGAGGCAACTATGGCTACACCTTC.

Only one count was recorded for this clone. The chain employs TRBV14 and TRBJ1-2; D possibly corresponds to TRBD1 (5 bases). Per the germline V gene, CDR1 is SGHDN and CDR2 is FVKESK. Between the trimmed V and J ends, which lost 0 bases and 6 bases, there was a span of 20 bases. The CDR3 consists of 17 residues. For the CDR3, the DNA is TGTGCCAGCAGCCAAGATCTTGCGGGGCAGATATGGAATGGCTACACCTTC. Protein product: CASSQDLAGQIWNGYTF.

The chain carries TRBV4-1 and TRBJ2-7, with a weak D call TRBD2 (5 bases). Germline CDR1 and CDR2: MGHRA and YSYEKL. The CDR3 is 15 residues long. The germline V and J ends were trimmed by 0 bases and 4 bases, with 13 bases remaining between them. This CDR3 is CASSQDRDYPYEQYF. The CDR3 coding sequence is TGCGCCAGCAGCCAAGATCGGGATTATCCGTACGAGCAGTACTTC.